This T cell receptor beta chain is from a study of identical twins. This clonotype turned up a few times. What it binds is unknown. Study-wide results and caveats: Part of the zero-insertion signal could reflect confounding by invariant MAIT and iNKT cells. Memory repertoires lacked the insertion deficit that abundant cord blood beta clonotypes showed. Weaker excess twin sharing was observed in beta out-of-frame sequences.

Each CDR3 protein gets one entry after TCRdb re-called the 5' RACE reads with MiXCR. The data contain 500,000 to 600,000 distinct CDR3 sequences, 20% to 25% of them singletons. V was pared by 6 bases and J by 2 bases, with 6 bases of the junction left unmatched. CDR1 MNHNS and CDR2 SASEGT come from the germline V gene. This CDR3 contains 14 residues. These same records also appear under a second study, on T cells expressing NK-cell markers.

The J gene is TRBJ2-7, the V gene TRBV6-1; 8 bases map to TRBD2. The clonotype originates from a woman under 30 in good health. The sequenced sample was CD4+ T cells sorted from blood. The CDR3, as DNA: TGTGCCAGCAGGGCCAGCGGGGGAACCTACGAGCAGTACTTC. Amino acid sequence: CASRASGGTYEQYF.